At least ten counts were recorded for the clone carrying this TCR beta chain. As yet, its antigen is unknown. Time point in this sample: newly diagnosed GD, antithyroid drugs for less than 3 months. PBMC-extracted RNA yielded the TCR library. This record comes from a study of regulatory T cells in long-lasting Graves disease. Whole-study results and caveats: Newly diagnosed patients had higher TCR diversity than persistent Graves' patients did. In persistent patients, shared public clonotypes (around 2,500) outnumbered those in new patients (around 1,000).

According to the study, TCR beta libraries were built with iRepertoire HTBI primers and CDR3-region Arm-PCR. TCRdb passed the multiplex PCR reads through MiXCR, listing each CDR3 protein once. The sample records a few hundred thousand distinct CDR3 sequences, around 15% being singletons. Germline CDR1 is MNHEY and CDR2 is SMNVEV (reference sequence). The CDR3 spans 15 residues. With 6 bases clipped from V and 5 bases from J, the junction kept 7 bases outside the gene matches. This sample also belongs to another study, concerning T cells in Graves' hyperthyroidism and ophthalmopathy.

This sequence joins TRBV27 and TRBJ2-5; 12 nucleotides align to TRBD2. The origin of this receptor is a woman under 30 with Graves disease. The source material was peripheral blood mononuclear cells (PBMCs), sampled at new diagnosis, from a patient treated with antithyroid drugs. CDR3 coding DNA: TGTGCCAGCAGCCCCCTAGCGGGGGGGCCGGAGACCCAGTACTTC. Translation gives CASSPLAGGPETQYF.